This TCR beta chain was sequenced in a study of beta chain features in type 1 diabetes. General study results and limits: Patients' naive, central memory and Treg TCRB repertoires seemed closer to one another than those of healthy donors. At VDJ recombination sites, type 1 diabetes patients had fewer insertions and more deleted nucleotides.

Expressed TCRB transcripts were sequenced because the isolated RNA had all been reverse transcribed beforehand. The assay was immunoSEQ multiplex PCR, and TCRdb's table has in-frame clones only and misses some. The repertoire holds approximately 300,000 clones, about 10% seen once, with more than 0.015% in the top ten. CDR3 length: 10 residues. CDR1 is MDHEN, CDR2 SYDVKM, per germline. On this clone: Its target is not known. One end of the junction varies from germline; a read error may be responsible.

This clonotype was sampled from a woman in her 30s in good health. This chain uses TRBV28 with TRBJ2-1, with D perhaps TRBD2 (5 bases). Material for sequencing was naive CD4+ T cells from blood. The CDR3 DNA reads as TGTGCCAGCAGAGGACTCCGTCTGCTCTTC. The encoded protein is CASRGLRLLF.